A selection of T cell receptor beta chains follows, all from one sample in a study of graft-versus-host responses after intestinal transplantation. Data came from immunoSEQ multiplex PCR; TCRdb stores just in-frame clones and leaves some out. This sample has roughly 89,000 clones, with roughly nine tenths found just once. Their antigens are not known. This specimen consisted of unstimulated CD4+ T cells sorted from spleen or lymph node cells, obtained before intestinal transplant. Receptor source: a human donor who received an intestinal transplant. Both conserved end residues are part of each CDR3. The order of the fields is clone size, D gene, J gene, V gene, CDR3 protein, CDR3 DNA. A D gene is named only where the DNA matches it firmly. For some rows the clone size is stated as once, few or many, or as a class when expanded; others skip it.

clone_size: -
d_call: -
j_call: TRBJ2-7
v_call: TRBV2
cdr3_aa: CASRVSGVYEQYF
cdr3_nt: TGTGCCAGCAGAGTCTCGGGGGTCTACGAGCAGTACTTC

clone_size: once
d_call: -
j_call: TRBJ1-3
v_call: TRBV30
cdr3_aa: CAWTSQGFSGNTIYF
cdr3_nt: TGTGCCTGGACTTCCCAGGGGTTCTCTGGAAACACCATATATTTT

clone_size: -
d_call: TRBD1
j_call: TRBJ1-2
v_call: TRBV10-3
cdr3_aa: CATSDREGDGYTF
cdr3_nt: TGTGCCACGAGTGACAGGGAAGGAGATGGCTACACCTTC

clone_size: -
d_call: -
j_call: TRBJ2-7
v_call: TRBV18
cdr3_aa: CASSPPNSGQAYEQYF
cdr3_nt: TGTGCCAGCTCACCACCGAATTCCGGACAAGCCTACGAGCAGTACTTC

clone_size: -
d_call: -
j_call: TRBJ2-5
v_call: TRBV5-6
cdr3_aa: CASSFAVGGETQYF
cdr3_nt: TGTGCCAGCAGCTTCGCGGTAGGGGGAGAGACCCAGTACTTC

clone_size: -
d_call: -
j_call: TRBJ1-1
v_call: TRBV6-5
cdr3_aa: CASSYSTQGWTEAFF
cdr3_nt: TGTGCCAGCAGTTACTCCACTCAGGGGTGGACTGAAGCTTTCTTT

clone_size: -
d_call: TRBD1
j_call: TRBJ1-3
v_call: TRBV5-1
cdr3_aa: CASSRDPTGLGNTIYF
cdr3_nt: TGCGCCAGCAGCAGGGACCCGACAGGGCTAGGAAACACCATATATTTT

clone_size: -
d_call: TRBD2
j_call: TRBJ2-7
v_call: TRBV13
cdr3_aa: CASSPSGGVRQGYEQYF
cdr3_nt: TGTGCCAGCAGCCCTAGCGGGGGAGTACGCCAGGGTTACGAGCAGTACTTC

clone_size: -
d_call: TRBD1
j_call: TRBJ1-3
v_call: TRBV29-1
cdr3_aa: CSAFTGTDGNTIYF
cdr3_nt: TGCAGCGCCTTTACCGGGACAGACGGAAACACCATATATTTT

clone_size: -
d_call: TRBD1
j_call: TRBJ1-2
v_call: TRBV19
cdr3_aa: CASSLIHGTGINYGYTF
cdr3_nt: TGTGCCAGTAGTCTCATACATGGGACAGGGATCAACTATGGCTACACCTTC

clone_size: -
d_call: -
j_call: TRBJ1-2
v_call: TRBV18
cdr3_aa: CASSGDRNYGYTF
cdr3_nt: TGTGCCAGCTCAGGTGACAGGAACTATGGCTACACCTTC

clone_size: once
d_call: -
j_call: TRBJ1-1
v_call: TRBV10-3
cdr3_aa: CAIQGEKGPLGTTEAFF
cdr3_nt: TGTGCCATACAGGGCGAAAAGGGACCGCTTGGGACCACTGAAGCTTTCTTT

clone_size: -
d_call: TRBD1
j_call: TRBJ1-2
v_call: TRBV6-5
cdr3_aa: CASSYRRGLGYGYTF
cdr3_nt: TGTGCCAGCAGTTACCGCAGGGGGCTGGGATATGGCTACACCTTC

clone_size: -
d_call: -
j_call: TRBJ1-1
v_call: TRBV2
cdr3_aa: CASSYGLNTEAFF
cdr3_nt: TGTGCCAGCAGCTACGGTTTAAACACTGAAGCTTTCTTT

clone_size: -
d_call: -
j_call: TRBJ2-5
v_call: TRBV7-2
cdr3_aa: CASSLERVETQYF
cdr3_nt: TGTGCCAGCAGCTTAGAGCGGGTAGAGACCCAGTACTTC

clone_size: -
d_call: -
j_call: TRBJ1-1
v_call: TRBV6-1
cdr3_aa: CAGSSEVRSNTEAFF
cdr3_nt: TGTGCCGGTTCTAGCGAGGTTCGGAGTAACACTGAAGCTTTCTTT